This T cell receptor (beta chain) was captured in a study of molecular identifiers for immune sequencing clone quantification (dated by TCRdb to 2016 to 2019). The study in broad terms: For a replicate experiment, RNA from approximately 20,000 or 100,000 naive CD8 T cells was divided into five aliquots, and four of the five aliquots were sequenced. This methods study used CD8 T cells to benchmark TCR RNA copy counting and molecular-identifier clustering-based TCR repertoire sequencing (MIDCIRS). Study-level results and caveats: The sizes of highly expanded clones could end up underestimated when identical TCR molecules share a barcode. Clones above 20 RNA copies held over 97% of molecules in CMV-specific effector cells but under 1% in naive cells. When barcode sub-clustering was omitted, TCR diversity was inflated by chimeric consensus sequences, with chimeras reaching as high as 47%. Spiked-in Jurkat TCR RNA equivalent to a single cell was reported to be detectable even among some 910,000 naive CD8 T cells. The naive libraries included spiked-in Jurkat TCR RNA (approximately ten copies' worth), and this RNA is not part of the donor repertoire. Modeling estimated about 3.3 recovered TCR RNA copies per cell, compared with roughly 10 by digital PCR, which implies about 32% capture efficiency.

For CDR1 and CDR2, the germline V gene (reference sequence) lists MNHEY and SMNVEV. V is reduced by 3 bases and J by 7 bases, leaving a spacing of 8 bases between them. CDR3 length: 12 amino acids, cysteine to phenylalanine. Only the CDR3 part of the read is kept: 36 bases, read in frame from the first base. In the case of this clonotype: What antigen it recognizes has not been identified. No much larger clone exists at a distance of one base, and base qualities are not known.

Naive CD8 T cell libraries were made from around 20,000 to 1,000,000 sorted cells using 10%, 30% or 50% of purified RNA. Naive CD8 T cells were FACS-sorted as CD8+CD4-CCR7+CD45RA+ on a BD FACSAria II into RLT Plus buffer. To test detection sensitivity, Jurkat RNA equivalent to more than 8 TCR copies was spiked into samples of roughly 20,000-1,000,000 naive CD8 T cells. CD8 T cells were enriched with RosetteSep CD8+ T Cell Enrichment Cocktail and Ficoll-Paque, followed by ACK red cell lysis. Receptor amplification or capture employed PCR. TCRdb shows the sequencer as Illumina HiSeq 4000. Bulk TCR libraries were generated as previously described, with the TCR primers listed in Table S5 used. The Qiagen AllPrep DNA/RNA kit was used to purify total RNA. Before any analysis, reads coming from multiple sequencing runs of the same library were combined into one pool. On the authors' methods: Reads were retained only if their TCR constant sequence matched exactly, and those retained reads were trimmed to 150 nt and grouped according to their 12-nt molecular barcodes. Reads within each barcode group were sub-clustered using a 15% Levenshtein threshold, and quality-weighted consensus sequences were constructed for each RNA molecule. Non-functional sequences were excluded, and lower-count sequences lying one edit away from another sequence were also excluded. Based on a fit of two negative binomial distributions, barcode sub-clusters having less than 20% of the maximum read count were discarded. TCRdb took the public reads, trimmed them with fastp at Q25, ran MiXCR for clone calling and kept in-frame beta chains. Every entry covers one CDR3 protein and lists the most common genes and DNA from its rows. TCRdb, rather than the study authors, made the V and J calls. This sample gives about 640,000 distinct CDR3 sequences in total; 15% to 20% of them show up just once. The top ten hold roughly 0.85% of the sample.

The sequencing input was naive CD8+ T cells from blood, with Jurkat cell RNA spiked in. The sample's cell subset or site label is to be understood as: FACS-sorted CD8+CD4-CCR7+CD45RA+ naive T cells. The receptor's source is a human donor in good health. Some libraries in this study had Jurkat cell RNA spiked in. The chain is assembled from TRBV27 and TRBJ2-3; no D segment can be confidently identified. The DNA reads TGTGCCAGCAGTTTTGACTTTTATACGCAGTATTTT. It codes for CASSFDFYTQYF.